The source of this T cell receptor (beta chain) is a study of blood T cell repertoires in COVID-19. About the research overall: COVID-19 samples collected from the United States, Italy and Spain covered acute and convalescent phases. PBMCs, B-cell-depleted T cells, or T cells were the source of the cDNA or gDNA that made up the material.

Study processing details: By means of reference gene primer amplification, nucleated cell counts were estimated. The assay was immunoSEQ multiplex PCR, and TCRdb's table has in-frame clones only and misses some. That table gives V, J and clone size, and the DNA gave D and trimming. The sample yields about 190,000 clones, under 90% seen once. With 5 bases clipped from V and 8 bases from J, the junction kept 5 bases outside the gene matches. There are 12 residues in the CDR3. CDR1 is MNHNY, CDR2 SVGAGI, per germline (reference sequence). This rearrangement joins TRBV6-6 to TRBJ1-2, with TRBD1 matching over 7 bases. This receptor was obtained from a human donor in a cohort sampled during active COVID-19. Sequenced material: peripheral blood. CDR3 bases: TGTGCCAGCAGTCGACAGGGTCAAGGCTACACCTTC. Translated, it gives CASSRQGQGYTF.